This T cell receptor (beta chain) stems from a study of OX40 agonist ivuxolimab in advanced cancers. On the study more broadly: As their treatment, patients were administered ivuxolimab, an agonistic anti-OX40 (CD134) antibody.

Study-level results: Researchers did not determine the expanded peripheral T cells' antigen specificity. CD4+ and CD8+ T cells in blood underwent clonal expansion by week 6 at 0.1 to 3.0 mg/kg.

Assay: immunoSEQ multiplex PCR; the TCRdb copy retains only in-frame clones and omits some. The profile covers over 80,000 clones, with 90% to 95% appearing a single time and around 1.1% taken by the ten largest. CDR1 is MNHEY, CDR2 SMNVEV, per germline (reference sequence). The length of the CDR3 is 13 residues. The ends were cut back, 2 bases at V and 7 bases at J, with 9 bases in the middle. On this clone itself: The antigen is undetermined.

The sequencing used CD4+ or CD8+ T cells sorted from blood, collected in a trial of the OX40 agonist ivuxolimab. The TCR originated in an adult with an advanced solid tumor such as melanoma, head and neck, liver or kidney cancer. The chain joins TRBV27 to TRBJ1-3; D uncertain. The CDR3 region is CASSLKLGNTIYF. The DNA for the CDR3 is TGTGCCAGCAGTTTAAAACTGGGGAACACCATATATTTT.